This entry lists 22 T cell receptor beta chains sequenced from one sample in a study of T cell clones after liver transplantation. Clones were read by immunoSEQ multiplex PCR, and TCRdb kept only the in-frame ones, dropping some. The data show around 110,000 clones, about nine tenths seen once. The sample in question was CD4+ T cells from blood, obtained 12 months after liver transplant. Source of these receptors: a human patient who received a liver transplant. Some T cells here may be from the graft donor.

This clone occurred once. This sequence joins TRBV18 and TRBJ1-1, with 7 bases that match TRBD1. The CDR3 covers 17 residues. V was pared by 3 bases and J by 0 bases, with 10 bases of the junction left unmatched. In germline, CDR1 is KGHSH, CDR2 LQKENI. CDR3 sequence (DNA): TGTGCCAGCTCACCTTTTACAGGGGCGGCCATGAACACTGAAGCTTTCTTT. It translates to CASSPFTGAAMNTEAFF.

The rearrangement uses TRBV6-4 and TRBJ1-3; TRBD1 aligns across 7 bases. The V gene end was trimmed by 3 bases and the J gene end by 4 bases; junction bases not matched to a gene: 6. The CDR3 runs 15 residues. Germline V CDR1 and CDR2: MRHNA, SNTAGT. The CDR3 region has the DNA TGTGCCAGCAGTGATTTCACGGGACAGGGAAACACCATATATTTT. Protein: CASSDFTGQGNTIYF.

V gene TRBV19 combines with J gene TRBJ2-7, with D perhaps TRBD1 (6 bases). Trimming removed 4 bases at V and 0 bases at J, with 16 bases between. This CDR3 is built from 16 residues. From germline, CDR1 is LNHDA and CDR2 SQIVND (reference sequence). CDR3 sequence reads: CASSNGQGTDSYEQYF. CDR3 in DNA: TGTGCCAGTAGTAACGGCCAGGGGACGGACTCCTACGAGCAGTACTTC.

The chain employs TRBV6-1 and TRBJ1-4; possible D gene TRBD1, 6 bases. CDR3 length: 16 residues. CDR1 and CDR2 from the germline V gene are MNHNS and SASEGT. V lost 2 bases and J lost 11, with 21 bases in between. DNA for the CDR3: TGTGCCAGCAGTGAAAGGACAGACCTTGGAGAGGGGAAACTGTTTTTT. Its protein is CASSERTDLGEGKLFF.

The chain employs TRBV7-2 and TRBJ2-7, with 11 bases fitting TRBD2. The V and J ends lost 0 bases and 7 bases, in that order; junction bases with no gene match: 11. The CDR3 runs 17 residues. Germline values: CDR1 SGHTA, CDR2 FQGNSA. The CDR3, as DNA: TGTGCCAGCAGCTTAGCGGCTAGCGGGAGGCTCCGGCGGGAGCAGTACTTC. It translates to CASSLAASGRLRREQYF.

The chain is built from TRBV5-1 and TRBJ2-1, with 9 bases matching TRBD2. The CDR3 covers 16 residues. J was trimmed by 6 bases and V by 3 bases; bases with no gene match: 10. Germline CDR1 reads SGHRS; CDR2 reads YFSETQ. The CDR3 bases are TGCGCCAGCAGCTCAACGGGGACTAGCTCCCTCAATGAGCAGTTCTTC. Residues: CASSSTGTSSLNEQFF.

This clone was detected only once. V and J are TRBV19 and TRBJ1-2; D call uncertain. The CDR3 runs 17 residues. Germline assignment: CDR1 LNHDA and CDR2 SQIVND (reference sequence). V was pared by 3 bases and J by 4 bases, with 21 bases between. In nucleotides, the CDR3 is TGTGCCAGTAGTATCCCTCTATGGAGGGTATCTACCTATGGCTACACCTTC. Amino acids: CASSIPLWRVSTYGYTF.

The chain employs TRBV19 and TRBJ1-1; D might be TRBD1 (5 bases). In germline, CDR1 is LNHDA, CDR2 SQIVND (reference sequence). This CDR3 has 14 residues. The V end was cut by 1 base, the J end by 5 bases, with 11 bases between. The CDR3 coding sequence is TGTGCCAGTAGTATAGGCGTCGGGGGAACTGAAGCTTTCTTT. Amino acids: CASSIGVGGTEAFF.

This clone occurred a few times. This chain joins TRBV7-2 and TRBJ2-3, with 9 bases lining up with TRBD1. The junction had 6 bases not matched to a gene; V was cut back by 1 base and J by 7 bases. The CDR3 totals 15 residues. From germline, CDR1 is SGHTA and CDR2 FQGNSA. For the CDR3, the DNA is TGTGCCAGCAGCTTAGTCACAGGGGGCGGGAATACGCAGTATTTT. It yields the protein CASSLVTGGGNTQYF.

This rearrangement joins TRBV19 to TRBJ1-2, with D possibly matching TRBD1 (6 bases). CDR3 length: 15 residues. Germline values: CDR1 LNHDA, CDR2 SQIVND (reference sequence). The V end was cut by 10 bases, the J end by 0 bases, with 18 bases between. CDR3 residues: CATLGQRFTNYGYTF. CDR3 sequence (DNA): TGTGCCACCCTCGGACAGCGTTTTACTAACTATGGCTACACCTTC.

The V call is TRBV19, the J call TRBJ1-2; D is possibly TRBD1 (6 bases). Trimming removed 2 bases at V and 8 bases at J, with 18 bases between. The CDR3 is made up of 15 amino acids. Germline values: CDR1 LNHDA, CDR2 SQIVND (reference sequence). The CDR3 spells CASSIRDTGGSGYTF. The CDR3 DNA sequence: TGTGCCAGTAGTATAAGGGACACAGGTGGGAGCGGCTACACCTTC.

The rearrangement links TRBV6-1 to TRBJ2-7; TRBD1 matches at 8 bases. This CDR3 has 15 amino acids. Germline trimming cut 5 bases from V and 6 bases from J; bases unmatched to any gene: 12. Germline lookup yields CDR1 MNHNS and CDR2 SASEGT. Here the CDR3 DNA reads TGTGCCAGCAGTCCTCTGACAGGGGTGTCTGGCGAGCAGTACTTC. It specifies CASSPLTGVSGEQYF.

This chain connects TRBV5-1 to TRBJ2-7; 8 nucleotides line up with TRBD1. Germline CDR1 reads SGHRS; CDR2 reads YFSETQ. This CDR3 is 14 amino acids long. V was pared by 4 bases and J by 4 bases, with 7 bases of the junction left unmatched. The CDR3 loop reads CASSIGQGRYEQYF. As DNA, the CDR3 is TGCGCCAGCAGCATTGGACAGGGACGATACGAGCAGTACTTC. The entire variable domain, with the rest obtained from reference TRBV5-1 and TRBJ2-7, is as follows: KAGVTQTPRYLIKTRGQQVTLSCSPISGHRSVSWYQQTPGQGLQFLFEYFSETQRNKGNFPGRFSGRQFSNSRSEMNVSTLELGDSALYLCASSIGQGRYEQYFGPGTRLTVT.

This clone was detected once. The chain's CDR3 is CASSSGLGGIETQYF. The CDR3 DNA follows: TGTGCCAGCAGTTCTGGACTAGGTGGTATCGAGACGCAGTATTTT. The V gene is TRBV7-3, the J gene TRBJ2-3, with 7 bases lining up with TRBD2. Germline V CDR1 and CDR2: SGHTA, FQGTGA. The CDR3 sequence is 15 residues long. V trimming: 6 bases; J trimming: 9 bases; junction bases outside the gene matches: 15.

The chain employs TRBV7-2 and TRBJ2-2; tentative D call: TRBD2 (5 bases). Germline V gene lookup returns CDR1 SGHTA and CDR2 FQGNSA. The CDR3 is made up of 14 amino acids. Trimming pared 3 bases from V and 4 bases from J, leaving 9 bases between. CDR3 DNA sequence: TGTGCCAGCAGCTTCGCTGGACTCACCGGGGAGCTGTTTTTT. Translated: CASSFAGLTGELFF. Drawing the rest from reference TRBV7-2 and TRBJ2-2, the complete variable domain is GAGVSQSPSNKVTEKGKDVELRCDPISGHTALYWYRQSLGQGLEFLIYFQGNSAPDKSGLPSDRFSAERTGGSVSTLTIQRTQQEDSAVYLCASSFAGLTGELFFGEGSRLTVL.

The chain combines TRBV5-1 with TRBJ2-3; D might be TRBD1 (6 bases). Germline values: CDR1 SGHRS, CDR2 YFSETQ. CDR3 length: 15 amino acids. Trimming cost V 3 bases and J 4 bases, with 15 bases left between them. The CDR3, as DNA: TGCGCCAGCAGCTCCGTTCGGACAGCCGCAGATACGCAGTATTTT. Amino acids: CASSSVRTAADTQYF.

The chain carries TRBV4-2 and TRBJ1-5; weak D call: TRBD1 (5 bases). The length of the CDR3 is 17 residues. V gave up 0 bases and J gave up 3 bases, with 15 bases separating them. Germline values: CDR1 LGHNA, CDR2 YNFKEQ. CDR3 DNA: TGTGCCAGCAGCCAAGATTCCGGAGGGGCTCACAATCAGCCCCAGCATTTT. Encoded protein: CASSQDSGGAHNQPQHF.

This sequence joins TRBV25-1 and TRBJ1-2; D is unclear. CDR1 is MGHDK, CDR2 SYGVNS, per germline. The V end was cut by 3 bases, the J end by 6 bases, with 11 bases between. CDR3 length equals 13 residues. CDR3 region: CASSDRIWDGYTF. The CDR3 DNA follows: TGTGCCAGCAGTGACAGGATTTGGGATGGCTACACCTTC.

This chain links TRBV6-1 with TRBJ1-5; the D is unclear. This CDR3 region has 13 residues. The germline gives CDR1 MNHNS, CDR2 SASEGT. V gave up 0 bases and J gave up 5 bases, with 5 bases separating them. The CDR3 loop reads CASSEAQDQPQHF. The DNA of the CDR3 is TGTGCCAGCAGTGAAGCTCAGGATCAGCCCCAGCATTTT.

This clone was observed once. The chain carries TRBV5-6 and TRBJ2-7; D is possibly TRBD1 or TRBD2 (5 bases each). V lost 5 bases and J 2 bases, leaving 14 bases between the germline ends. Germline CDR1 is SGHDT and CDR2 is YYEEEE. CDR3 size: 14 residues. CDR3 sequence: CASRHRDVPYEQYF. CDR3 in DNA: TGTGCCAGCAGACACCGGGACGTCCCCTACGAGCAGTACTTC. The whole variable domain, filled in from reference TRBV5-6 and TRBJ2-7, reads DAGVTQSPTHLIKTRGQQVTLRCSPKSGHDTVSWYQQALGQGPQFIFQYYEEEERQRGNFPDRFSGHQFPNYSSELNVNALLLGDSALYLCASRHRDVPYEQYFGPGTRLTVT.

This chain joins TRBV28 and TRBJ2-7; 7 bases map to TRBD1. After removal of 1 base from V and 3 bases from J, the junction contained 6 bases not matched to a gene. This CDR3 is 15 amino acids long. The germline gives CDR1 MDHEN, CDR2 SYDVKM. The CDR3 is CASSLSRDSSYEQYF. The CDR3 bases are TGTGCCAGCAGTTTATCTCGGGACAGCAGCTACGAGCAGTACTTC.

V gene TRBV7-6 combines with J gene TRBJ2-1, with 12 bases that match TRBD2. Germline lookup yields CDR1 SGHVS and CDR2 FNYEAQ. CDR3 length equals 15 residues. The trim removed 5 bases at V and 3 bases at J, leaving 2 bases unmatched. CDR3 sequence (DNA): TGTGCCAGCAGCACGGGACTAGCGGGCTACAATGAGCAGTTCTTC. It specifies CASSTGLAGYNEQFF.